These 19 T cell receptor beta chains came from one sample sequenced in a study of T-cell reconstitution after alpha-beta-depleted transplantation in children. During its preparation, the TCRbeta library received unique molecular identifiers. Each CDR3 protein is one row after TCRdb ran MiXCR on the PCR reads. The sample lists around 300,000 distinct CDR3 sequences; approximately 20% were seen once. The input for sequencing was PBMCs, mostly from graft donor cells, taken 180 days after TCRalphabeta/CD19-depleted stem cell transplant. Receptor source: a male patient younger than 18 who had a stem cell transplant for acute lymphoblastic leukemia, so the T cells may come from the graft donor.

The chain joins TRBV12-3 or TRBV12-4 to TRBJ1-1; D gene unclear. Trimming removed 4 bases from V and 0 bases from J, with 6 bases in between. CDR3 length: 13 residues. The CDR3 sequence is CASSWAMNTEAFF. In nucleotides, the CDR3 is TGTGCCAGCAGTTGGGCGATGAACACTGAAGCTTTCTTT.

This chain uses TRBV28 with TRBJ1-1; weak D call: TRBD1 (5 bases). CDR3 length: 15 residues. The germline gives CDR1 MDHEN, CDR2 SYDVKM. Trimming shortened V by 7 bases and J by 0 bases, and 15 bases separated the two germline ends. CDR3 in amino acids: CASITLGVMNTEAFF. Written as DNA, the CDR3 is TGTGCCAGCATCACCTTGGGGGTCATGAACACTGAAGCTTTCTTT.

This clonotype was detected a few times. The CDR3 spells CSARAVPLAKNIQYF. The CDR3 DNA reads as TGCAGTGCTAGAGCCGTACCCTTAGCCAAAAACATTCAGTACTTC. This chain links TRBV20-1 with TRBJ2-4, with D hard to call. Germline CDR1 is DFQATT and CDR2 is SNEGSKA (reference sequence). V was shortened by 1 base and J by 0 bases, with 10 bases between the two germline ends. There are 15 residues in the CDR3.

V usage is TRBV15 and J usage is TRBJ2-1; D call uncertain. The V and J ends lost 1 base and 4 bases respectively, with 8 bases between them. This CDR3 comprises 14 residues. Looked up from germline, CDR1 is LNHNV and CDR2 is YYDKDF (reference sequence). CDR3 nucleotides: TGTGCCACCAGCAGAGGCACTTTATACAATGAGCAGTTCTTC. Amino acid sequence: CATSRGTLYNEQFF.

There are a few counts of this clonotype. A much larger clonotype is one base distant, so this may be a read error. The chain recombines TRBV6-6 with TRBJ1-1; a weak D match, TRBD1 (5 bases). CDR3 size: 13 residues. V lost 2 bases and J lost 4, with 8 bases in between. The germline V gene encodes CDR1 MNHNY and CDR2 SVGAGI (reference sequence). The CDR3 loop reads CASSYRGSTEAFF. CDR3 coding DNA: TGTGCCAGCAGTTACCGGGGGTCCACTGAAGCTTTCTTT.

This clonotype showed up just a few times. A junction end diverges from the germline sequence, so it may reflect a read error. CDR3 residues: CASREAGGYLTGELFF. CDR3 bases: TGTGCCAGCAGAGAAGCGGGGGGTTATTTGACCGGGGAGCTGTTTTTT. The chain links TRBV6-1 to TRBJ2-2, with TRBD2 matching over 9 bases. The CDR3 sequence is 16 residues long. Germline-derived CDR1 and CDR2 are MNHNS and SASEGT.

A few counts support this clonotype. The chain uses TRBV10-3 and TRBJ2-7, with 9 bases fitting TRBD2. The germline V gene encodes CDR1 ENHRY and CDR2 SYGVKD. This CDR3 contains 15 residues. J lost 5 bases, V lost 5 bases, and 10 bases had no gene match. This chain's CDR3 is CAISPAGGRNDEQYF. The CDR3 nucleotides read TGTGCCATCAGTCCGGCGGGAGGGCGCAACGACGAGCAGTACTTC.

This sequence joins TRBV2 and TRBJ2-1, with 10 bases lining up with TRBD2. With V trimmed by 3 bases and J by 5 bases, 4 bases remained unmatched. The CDR3 has 15 residues. Germline V gene lookup returns CDR1 SNHLY and CDR2 FYNNEI. The CDR3 DNA is TGTGCCAGCAGTGAGCTACTAGCGGGACACAATGAGCAGTTCTTC. Translating gives CASSELLAGHNEQFF.

The chain carries TRBV18 and TRBJ2-5, with 7 bases fitting TRBD2. The CDR3 spans 15 residues. J lost 2 bases, V lost 6 bases, and 9 bases had no gene match. Looked up from germline, CDR1 is KGHSH and CDR2 is LQKENI. The CDR3 coding sequence is TGTGCCAGCTCGCCTCTTTTGGGACTACAAGAGACCCAGTACTTC. This encodes CASSPLLGLQETQYF.

This clonotype was recorded a few times. The V gene is TRBV9, the J gene TRBJ2-6; perhaps TRBD1 as D (5 bases). Trimming stripped 0 bases from V and 3 bases from J, with 10 bases between. Germline CDR1 reads SGDLS; CDR2 reads YYNGEE. This CDR3 comprises 16 residues. Here the CDR3 DNA reads TGTGCCAGCAGCGTAGGGGGCCGAAGTGGGGCCAACGTCCTGACTTTC. This translates into CASSVGGRSGANVLTF.

The sample holds a few counts of this clonotype. This sequence joins TRBV5-1 and TRBJ2-1; the match to TRBD2 covers 14 bases. Unmatched junction bases numbered 5, after V lost 1 base and J lost 8 bases. Germline V CDR1 and CDR2: SGHRS, YFSETQ. This CDR3 comprises 16 residues. The CDR3 DNA reads as TGCGCCAGCAGCTTGCCCGGGACTAGCGGGAGCGATGAGCAGTTCTTC. Its translation is CASSLPGTSGSDEQFF. Full variable domain (missing parts from reference TRBV5-1 and TRBJ2-1): KAGVTQTPRYLIKTRGQQVTLSCSPISGHRSVSWYQQTPGQGLQFLFEYFSETQRNKGNFPGRFSGRQFSNSRSEMNVSTLELGDSALYLCASSLPGTSGSDEQFFGPGTRLTVL.

With regard to this clonotype: At one end, the junction sequence differs from germline, possibly due to a read error. The chain recombines TRBV24-1 with TRBJ2-1; TRBD2 aligns across 10 bases. Per germline, CDR1 KGHDR and CDR2 SFDVKD. The CDR3 contains 15 residues. This CDR3 reads CAASDSPSGRNEQFF. DNA for the CDR3: TGTGCCGCCAGTGATTCTCCTAGCGGGAGAAATGAGCAGTTCTTC.

The genes are TRBV11-2 and TRBJ2-1, with D perhaps being TRBD1 or TRBD2 (5 bases each). V lost 7 bases and J lost 7, with 20 bases in between. Germline CDR1 and CDR2: SGHAT and FQNNGV. The CDR3 covers 15 residues. The CDR3 sequence is CASTDWQGTRNEQFF. The CDR3 region has the DNA TGTGCCAGCACCGACTGGCAAGGGACGAGAAATGAGCAGTTCTTC.

This chain joins TRBV24-1 and TRBJ2-1, with D uncertain. Between the trimmed V and J ends, which lost 2 bases and 10 bases, there was a span of 8 bases. The germline V gene has CDR1 KGHDR and CDR2 SFDVKD. CDR3 size: 12 residues. The CDR3 nucleotides are TGTGCCACCAGTGATTCTCGACGGGAGCAGTTCTTC. This sequence encodes CATSDSRREQFF.

The chain has TRBV9 and TRBJ2-3, with D perhaps given as TRBD1 or TRBD2 (5 bases each). Trimming took 0 bases from V and 2 from J, leaving 10 bases between them. This CDR3 is built from 15 residues. Germline V lookup: CDR1 SGDLS, CDR2 YYNGEE. The CDR3 region has the DNA TGTGCCAGCAGCGTAGTTGGGGGACCCACAGATACGCAGTATTTT. Amino acid sequence: CASSVVGGPTDTQYF.

As concerns this clonotype: Germline is not matched at one junction end, which may reflect a read error. This chain joins TRBV27 and TRBJ1-2; D not resolved. This CDR3 is 15 amino acids long. The V gene's germline CDR1 is MNHEY and CDR2 SMNVEV (reference sequence). CDR3 residues: CASNLAGKFHYGYTF. The CDR3 coding sequence is TGTGCCAGCAATTTAGCTGGCAAATTCCACTATGGCTACACCTTC.

Note on this clonotype: Given a much more abundant clone one base away, this may be a read error. The rearrangement uses TRBV12-3 or TRBV12-4 and TRBJ2-7; D unclear. The CDR3 contains 13 residues. As DNA, the CDR3 is TGTACCAGCAGTTTTGGGCTGTCCTACGAGCAGTACTTC. Residues: CTSSFGLSYEQYF.

This clonotype was counted only a few times. The chain combines TRBV18 with TRBJ1-5; 8 bases match TRBD1. J gave up 0 bases and V 3 bases, and 7 bases lay outside the gene matches. The CDR3 loop spans 17 amino acids. Germline-derived CDR1 and CDR2 are KGHSH and LQKENI. CDR3 in amino acids: CASSPSGGQYSNQPQHF. The CDR3 DNA follows: TGTGCCAGCTCACCGTCAGGGGGCCAATATAGCAATCAGCCCCAGCATTTT.

The chain has TRBV7-9 and TRBJ2-3; the match to TRBD1 covers 7 bases. J gave up 9 bases and V 5 bases, and 8 bases lay outside the gene matches. Germline V lookup: CDR1 SEHNR, CDR2 FQNEAQ (reference sequence). The CDR3 extends over 13 amino acids. CDR3 region: CASSPTPGQTQYF. In nucleotides, the CDR3 is TGTGCCAGCAGCCCCACCCCGGGACAGACGCAGTATTTT.